The 32 T cell receptor beta chains presented below share a single source sample, sequenced in a study of shared clonotypes between healthy human individuals. The naive CD8 subset, CD45RO-negative cells positively selected for CCR7, excluded terminally differentiated effector memory CD45RA+ cells. The repertoire was sequenced with immunoSEQ multiplex PCR; TCRdb's copy has only in-frame clones and lacks some. The sample consists of about 590,000 clones, about 95% of them appearing once. Sequences were obtained from naive CD8+ T cells sorted from blood. These receptors were obtained from a woman under 40 in good health.

The CDR3 loop is CASGRGGPGELFF. In DNA form, the CDR3 reads TGTGCCAGCGGCCGCGGGGGGCCCGGGGAGCTGTTTTTT. V and J are TRBV27 and TRBJ2-2; 8 nucleotides match TRBD2. Germline lookup yields CDR1 MNHEY and CDR2 SMNVEV (reference sequence). The CDR3 extends over 13 amino acids. Trimming at V came to 8 bases and at J to 6 bases, leaving 5 bases not matched to a gene.

This rearrangement joins TRBV6-1 to TRBJ1-1; 9 positions match TRBD1. The CDR3 runs to 13 residues. Germline V CDR1 and CDR2: MNHNS, SASEGT. V lost 5 bases, J lost 7 bases, and 5 bases stayed unmatched. This CDR3 reads CASSLGQGIEAFF. CDR3 nucleotide sequence: TGTGCCAGCAGTCTCGGACAGGGGATTGAAGCTTTCTTT.

CDR3 nucleotide sequence: TGTGCCAGCACAGTTAGCGGGCCAAGCTCCTACAATGAGCAGTTCTTC. Protein product: CASTVSGPSSYNEQFF. J is TRBJ2-1 and V is TRBV28; 7 nucleotides align to TRBD2. CDR1 is MDHEN and CDR2 is SYDVKM in the germline V gene. The CDR3 spans 16 residues. Germline trimming cut 7 bases from V and 0 bases from J; bases unmatched to any gene: 9.

J is TRBJ2-1 and V is TRBV18, with D tentatively TRBD2 (6 bases). CDR1 and CDR2 (germline): KGHSH, LQKENI. The V end lost 3 bases, the J end lost 7 bases, and 13 bases lay between the germline ends. This CDR3 has 14 residues. The CDR3 protein is CASSPAGGGNEQFF. For the CDR3, the DNA is TGTGCCAGCTCACCCGCCGGGGGTGGGAATGAGCAGTTCTTC.

This clone occurred once. The genes are TRBV5-4 and TRBJ2-1, with D uncertain. CDR1 SGHNT and CDR2 YYREEE come from the germline V gene (reference sequence). Trimming left V 0 bases short and J 10 bases short, with 20 bases between. The CDR3 is 16 residues long. CDR3 region: CASSLAWASRSGEQFF. As DNA, the CDR3 is TGTGCCAGCAGCTTGGCCTGGGCCTCTCGTTCGGGCGAGCAGTTCTTC. Combining the CDR3 with reference TRBV5-4 and TRBJ2-1 gives the whole variable domain ETGVTQSPTHLIKTRGQQVTLRCSSQSGHNTVSWYQQALGQGPQFIFQYYREEENGRGNFPPRFSGLQFPNYSSELNVNALELDDSALYLCASSLAWASRSGEQFFGPGTRLTVL.

The genes are TRBV15 and TRBJ2-4, with 8 bases lining up with TRBD1. Germline CDR1 and CDR2: LNHNV and YYDKDF (reference sequence). CDR3 size: 13 residues. V was clipped by 9 bases and J by 7 bases; unmatched bases: 8. The chain's CDR3 is CATGRTGSNIQYF. CDR3 nucleotides: TGTGCCACTGGTAGGACAGGGAGCAACATTCAGTACTTC.

This chain links TRBV6-6 with TRBJ1-1, with D tentatively TRBD1 (6 bases). CDR1 is MNHNY and CDR2 is SVGAGI in the germline V gene (reference sequence). With 7 bases removed from V and 9 bases from J, the gap between germline ends came to 15 bases. The CDR3 runs to 12 residues. CDR3 loop: CASTHGDNKAFF. The CDR3, as DNA: TGTGCCAGCACCCATGGGGACAACAAAGCTTTCTTT.

The genes are TRBV27 and TRBJ2-7; D possibly uses TRBD1 or TRBD2 (6 bases each). Germline V gives CDR1 MNHEY, CDR2 SMNVEV (reference sequence). Trimming removed 10 bases at V and 4 bases at J, with 23 bases between. The CDR3 consists of 15 residues. This chain's CDR3 is CANRGLGLEFYEQYF. DNA of the CDR3: TGTGCCAACCGGGGGCTAGGACTGGAGTTTTACGAGCAGTACTTC.

V is TRBV27 and J is TRBJ2-5, with 7 bases aligning to TRBD1. The tail of the sequence fits TRBJ2-7 better, so the J call may be wrong. This CDR3 region has 12 residues. Germline V lookup: CDR1 MNHEY, CDR2 SMNVEV (reference sequence). The CDR3 loop is CASSGTGVEQYF. Written as DNA, the CDR3 is TGTGCCAGCAGTGGTACAGGGGTCGAGCAGTACTTC.

The rearrangement uses TRBV27 and TRBJ2-1, with 7 bases fitting TRBD2. Germline assignment: CDR1 MNHEY and CDR2 SMNVEV (reference sequence). This CDR3 spans 15 amino acids. V shed 3 bases and J 5 bases; nucleotides not matched to a gene: 7. CDR3: CASSFPAGNHNEQFF. The CDR3 DNA sequence: TGTGCCAGCAGTTTCCCAGCGGGAAATCACAATGAGCAGTTCTTC.

The CDR3 is CASSVGLRSPDTQYF. DNA for the CDR3: TGTGCCAGCAGTGTAGGGCTTAGGAGCCCAGATACGCAGTATTTT. This chain uses TRBV25-1 with TRBJ2-3; D is unresolved. The CDR3 is made up of 15 amino acids. Germline V gene sequence: CDR1 MGHDK, CDR2 SYGVNS. V was pared by 4 bases and J by 4 bases, with 15 bases between.

V is TRBV28 and J is TRBJ2-7; 11 bases line up with TRBD2. Looked up from germline, CDR1 is MDHEN and CDR2 is SYDVKM. The CDR3 spans 15 residues. J lost 6 bases, V lost 1 base, and 5 bases had no gene match. CDR3 nucleotide sequence: TGTGCCAGCAGTTTATTGTCTAGCGGGAGGCTCGAGCAGTACTTC. Protein product: CASSLLSSGRLEQYF.

The chain recombines TRBV28 with TRBJ1-5, with D hard to call. This CDR3 comprises 12 residues. The germline V gene encodes CDR1 MDHEN and CDR2 SYDVKM. With 6 bases removed from V and 5 bases from J, the gap between germline ends came to 8 bases. The CDR3 DNA sequence: TGTGCCAGCAGCAAAAGGTATCAGCCCCAGCATTTT. Its translation is CASSKRYQPQHF.

This chain links TRBV5-1 with TRBJ2-7, with 10 bases that match TRBD1. The CDR3 loop spans 13 amino acids. Germline loops: CDR1 SGHRS, CDR2 YFSETQ. V trimming: 3 bases; J trimming: 3 bases; junction bases outside the gene matches: 0. CDR3 DNA: TGCGCCAGCAGCTGGACAGGGGGCTACGAGCAGTACTTC. Amino acid sequence: CASSWTGGYEQYF.

In DNA, the CDR3 is TGCAGCGTGACCGGGACAGGCAATCAGCCCCAGCATTTT. This gives the protein CSVTGTGNQPQHF. The rearrangement joins TRBV29-1 to TRBJ1-5; 7 bases align to TRBD1. CDR3 length: 13 residues. Germline loops: CDR1 SQVTM, CDR2 ANQGSEA. V gave up 6 bases and J gave up 2 bases; unmatched junction bases: 4. Combining the CDR3 with reference TRBV29-1 and TRBJ1-5 gives the whole variable domain SAVISQKPSRDICQRGTSLTIQCQVDSQVTMMFWYRQQPGQSLTLIATANQGSEATYESGFVIDKFPISRPNLTFSTLTVSNMSPEDSSIYLCSVTGTGNQPQHFGDGTRLSIL.

This chain links TRBV13 with TRBJ2-7, with 11 positions matching TRBD2. There are 18 residues in the CDR3. CDR1 is PRHDT, CDR2 FYEKMQ, per germline (reference sequence). J was trimmed by 1 base and V by 3 bases; bases with no gene match: 11. This chain's CDR3 is CASSFRVAGTSGSYEQYF. CDR3 sequence (DNA): TGTGCCAGCAGCTTCAGGGTTGCCGGGACTAGCGGTTCCTACGAGCAGTACTTC.

The chain recombines TRBV6-1 with TRBJ2-7; 8 nucleotides align to TRBD2. Losses at the gene ends were 7 bases for V and 5 bases for J; bases not matched to a gene: 10. The CDR3 is 14 residues long. Germline CDR1 is MNHNS and CDR2 is SASEGT. In nucleotides, the CDR3 is TGTGCCAGCACCTTCCTAATCGGGGGGGACGAGCAGTACTTC. Its translation: CASTFLIGGDEQYF.

The chain is built from TRBV27 and TRBJ2-7; D possibly corresponds to TRBD1 (8 bases). The CDR3 length is 13 residues. V lost 2 bases to trimming and J lost 7 bases, with 12 bases between them. In germline, CDR1 is MNHEY, CDR2 SMNVEV (reference sequence). CDR3 sequence (DNA): TGTGCCAGCAGTTTAAACAGGGGGGGAGAGCAGTACTTC. Translation: CASSLNRGGEQYF.

This chain connects TRBV7-9 to TRBJ2-7; maybe TRBD1 (5 bases). This CDR3 has 12 amino acids. V lost 4 bases and J lost 5, with 9 bases in between. Germline loops: CDR1 SEHNR, CDR2 FQNEAQ (reference sequence). CDR3 coding DNA: TGTGCCAGCAGCTGGGTGGACAACGAGCAGTACTTC. It specifies CASSWVDNEQYF.

This chain uses TRBV9 with TRBJ2-3; the D gene is possibly TRBD2 (5 bases). Germline V gene lookup returns CDR1 SGDLS and CDR2 YYNGEE. V gave up 8 bases and J gave up 3 bases, with 10 bases separating them. The CDR3 runs 12 residues. The DNA of the CDR3 is TGTGCCAGTCGGGGTTTAACAGATACGCAGTATTTT. Its protein is CASRGLTDTQYF.

The chain couples TRBV6-6 to TRBJ1-1; 10 nucleotides line up with TRBD1. Trimming at V came to 0 bases and at J to 6 bases, leaving 1 base not matched to a gene. This CDR3 region has 14 residues. Germline assignment: CDR1 MNHNY and CDR2 SVGAGI (reference sequence). The DNA for the CDR3 is TGTGCCAGCAGTTACTCGACAGGGGGCCCTGAAGCTTTCTTT. It yields the protein CASSYSTGGPEAFF.

The chain employs TRBV27 and TRBJ1-5; D might be TRBD1 (6 bases). In germline, CDR1 is MNHEY, CDR2 SMNVEV (reference sequence). Trimming pared 4 bases from V and 5 bases from J, leaving 15 bases between. The CDR3 is 15 residues long. CDR3: CASSYGAGADQPQHF. The CDR3 region has the DNA TGTGCCAGCAGTTATGGGGCAGGGGCCGATCAGCCCCAGCATTTT.

The gene calls are TRBV6-1 and TRBJ1-1; D ambiguous. Trimming took off 2 bases at V and 4 bases at J, with 8 bases between the two ends. Germline CDR1 MNHNS, CDR2 SASEGT. The CDR3 totals 13 residues. As DNA, the CDR3 is TGTGCCAGCAGTGAATGGGGAGGCACTGAAGCTTTCTTT. Translated: CASSEWGGTEAFF.

The rearrangement joins TRBV28 to TRBJ2-7, with 9 nucleotides matching TRBD1. Trimming at V came to 5 bases and at J to 5 bases, leaving 7 bases not matched to a gene. This CDR3 has 14 residues. Germline CDR1 reads MDHEN; CDR2 reads SYDVKM. The CDR3 loop is CASSPRDRVHEQYF. CDR3 DNA: TGTGCCAGCAGTCCCCGGGACAGGGTCCACGAGCAGTACTTC.

This chain uses TRBV28 with TRBJ2-1; D perhaps matches TRBD2 (6 bases). In germline, CDR1 is MDHEN, CDR2 SYDVKM. V was shortened by 6 bases and J by 0 bases, with 15 bases between the two germline ends. The CDR3 totals 16 residues. CDR3 residues: CASRGGLAFSYNEQFF. The CDR3 DNA sequence: TGTGCCAGCAGGGGGGGACTCGCCTTCTCCTACAATGAGCAGTTCTTC.

Comment on this clone: Other DNA variants within this sample encode the same CDR3. V usage is TRBV19 and J usage is TRBJ1-1; no definite D call. Per germline, CDR1 LNHDA and CDR2 SQIVND (reference sequence). Between the trimmed V and J ends, which lost 3 bases and 0 bases, there was a span of 8 bases. The CDR3 runs 14 residues. CDR3 DNA sequence: TGTGCCAGTAGTATCTGGGGTATGAACACTGAAGCTTTCTTT. Translation: CASSIWGMNTEAFF.

The chain recombines TRBV29-1 with TRBJ2-1; 9 bases fit TRBD1. From germline, CDR1 is SQVTM and CDR2 ANQGSEA. The CDR3 loop spans 14 amino acids. V lost 3 bases and J lost 9; bases outside the gene matches: 9. The CDR3 loop reads CSVEMGQGNAEQFF. The CDR3, as DNA: TGCAGCGTTGAGATGGGACAGGGTAACGCTGAGCAGTTCTTC.

The chain joins TRBV9 to TRBJ2-1; 11 nucleotides line up with TRBD2. V gave up 3 bases and J gave up 0 bases; unmatched junction bases: 14. CDR3 size: 20 residues. CDR1 SGDLS and CDR2 YYNGEE come from the germline V gene. The DNA of the CDR3 is TGTGCCAGCAGCGGCACAGGGACTAGCGGCAGACTAAGCTCCTACAATGAGCAGTTCTTC. It encodes CASSGTGTSGRLSSYNEQFF. The full variable domain, its missing parts supplied by reference TRBV9 and TRBJ2-1, is DSGVTQTPKHLITATGQRVTLRCSPRSGDLSVYWYQQSLDQGLQFLIQYYNGEERAKGNILERFSAQQFPDLHSELNLSSLELGDSALYFCASSGTGTSGRLSSYNEQFFGPGTRLTVL.

This clone was observed a single time. The gene calls are TRBV4-1 and TRBJ2-1; TRBD2 aligns across 12 bases. The V gene's germline CDR1 is MGHRA and CDR2 YSYEKL. J lost 9 bases, V lost 3 bases, and 6 bases had no gene match. The CDR3 has 15 residues. The CDR3 DNA reads as TGCGCCAGCAGCCAGGGGACTAGCGGGTCGAGTGAGCAGTTCTTC. Its protein product is CASSQGTSGSSEQFF.

The chain employs TRBV10-2 and TRBJ2-7; 11 bases are a match to TRBD2. V was pared by 6 bases and J by 2 bases, with 3 bases of the junction left unmatched. The germline gives CDR1 WSHSY, CDR2 SAAADI. The CDR3 runs to 14 residues. The chain's CDR3 is CASREGLAAYEQYF. For the CDR3, the DNA is TGCGCCAGCAGGGAGGGACTAGCGGCCTACGAGCAGTACTTC.

This chain uses TRBV10-2 with TRBJ2-2, with 7 positions matching TRBD2. Looked up from germline, CDR1 is WSHSY and CDR2 is SAAADI. V lost 10 bases to trimming and J lost 1 base; unmatched junction nucleotides: 6. This CDR3 spans 14 amino acids. In DNA form, the CDR3 reads TGCGCCACCGAAGGCGGGGGGAACACCGGGGAGCTGTTTTTT. This sequence encodes CATEGGGNTGELFF.

This rearrangement joins TRBV7-9 to TRBJ2-3, with 11 bases matching TRBD2. The CDR3 totals 17 residues. With V trimmed by 5 bases and J by 4 bases, 11 bases remained unmatched. The germline V gene encodes CDR1 SEHNR and CDR2 FQNEAQ (reference sequence). The CDR3 nucleotides read TGTGCCAGCAGCCCTGACTTACCGGGACTAGCGGCAGATACGCAGTATTTT. It specifies CASSPDLPGLAADTQYF.